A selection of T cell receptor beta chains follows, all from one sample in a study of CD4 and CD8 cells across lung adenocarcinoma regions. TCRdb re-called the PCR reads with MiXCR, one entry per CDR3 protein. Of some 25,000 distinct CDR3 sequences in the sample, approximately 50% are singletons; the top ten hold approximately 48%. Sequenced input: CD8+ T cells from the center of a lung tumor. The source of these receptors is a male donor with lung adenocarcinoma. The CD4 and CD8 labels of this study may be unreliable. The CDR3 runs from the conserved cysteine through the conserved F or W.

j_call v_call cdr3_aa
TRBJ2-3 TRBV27 CASGSGMGTDTQYF
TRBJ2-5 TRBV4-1 CASSQGAWETQYF
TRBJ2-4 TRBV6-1 CGGRGLGGTDTQYF
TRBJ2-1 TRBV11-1 CASSLGYGNEQFF
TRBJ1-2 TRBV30 CAWSDLQGRSGYTF
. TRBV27 CASSPRLGRYEQYF
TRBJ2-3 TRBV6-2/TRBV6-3 CASRSLTSDVDTQYF
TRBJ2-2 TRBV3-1 CASSHFGATGELFF
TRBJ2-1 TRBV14 CASSHLRAAYNEQFF
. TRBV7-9 CASSPGQGRETQYF
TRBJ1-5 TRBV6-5 CASSSELLNQPQHF
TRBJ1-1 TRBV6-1 CASFHGMLNTEAFF
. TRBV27 CASSFLGEGETQYF
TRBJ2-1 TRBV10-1 CASSAGGGGGYNEQFF